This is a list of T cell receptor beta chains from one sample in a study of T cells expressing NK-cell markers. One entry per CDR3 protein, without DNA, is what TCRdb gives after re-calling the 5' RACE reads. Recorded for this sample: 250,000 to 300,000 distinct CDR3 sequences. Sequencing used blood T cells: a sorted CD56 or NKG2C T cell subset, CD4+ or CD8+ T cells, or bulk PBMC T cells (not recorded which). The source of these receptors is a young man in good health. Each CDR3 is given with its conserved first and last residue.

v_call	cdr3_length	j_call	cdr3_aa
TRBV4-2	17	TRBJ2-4	CASSQPDRSLAKNIQYF
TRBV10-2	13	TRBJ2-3	CASSQLRADTQYF
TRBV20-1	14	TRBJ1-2	CSASPAGTNYGYTF
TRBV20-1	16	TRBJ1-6	CSATQRGASYNSPLHF
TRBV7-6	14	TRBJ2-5	CASSIRQVGETQYF
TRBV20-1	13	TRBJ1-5	CSAQDKPGMPQHF
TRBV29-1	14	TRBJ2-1	CSAGLGDALSEQFF
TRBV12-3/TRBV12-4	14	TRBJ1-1	CASNSGSTNTEAFF
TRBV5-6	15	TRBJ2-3	CASNPTGRSTDTQYF
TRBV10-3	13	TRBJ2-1	CACRPGLVNEQFF
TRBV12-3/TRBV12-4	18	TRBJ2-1	CASSKQGWSGTSVNEQFF
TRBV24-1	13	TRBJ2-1	CATSVRRGNEQFF
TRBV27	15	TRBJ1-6	CASSSRGAYNSPLHF
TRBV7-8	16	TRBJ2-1	CASSYIDSTRNNEQFF
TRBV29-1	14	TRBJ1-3	CSVAGTLPGNTIYF
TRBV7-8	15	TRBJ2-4	CASSIQTGGQNIQYF
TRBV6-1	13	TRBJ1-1	CATDRGGNTEAFF
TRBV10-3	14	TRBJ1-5	CAISAGGVGQPQHF
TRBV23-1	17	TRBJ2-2	CASSQTTQGGDSGELFF
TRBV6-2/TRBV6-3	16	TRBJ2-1	CASSYAQGDSYNEQFF
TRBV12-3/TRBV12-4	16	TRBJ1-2	CASNKFSPIQYYGYTF
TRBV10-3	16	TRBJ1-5	CAISESPAGSNQPQHF
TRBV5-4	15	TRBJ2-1	CASSFGTSGSYEQFF
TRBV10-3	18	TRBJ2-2	CAISDLTRTGGHTGELFF